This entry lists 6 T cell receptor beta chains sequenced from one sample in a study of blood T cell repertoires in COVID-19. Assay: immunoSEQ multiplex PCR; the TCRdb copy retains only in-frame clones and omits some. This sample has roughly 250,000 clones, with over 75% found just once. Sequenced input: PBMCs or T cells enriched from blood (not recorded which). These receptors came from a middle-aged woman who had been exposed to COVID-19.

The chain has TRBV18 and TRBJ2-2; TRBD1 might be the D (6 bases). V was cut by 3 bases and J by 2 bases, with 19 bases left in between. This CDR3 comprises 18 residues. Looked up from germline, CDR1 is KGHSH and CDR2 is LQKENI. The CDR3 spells CASSPRLYRESNTGELFF. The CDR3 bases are TGTGCCAGCTCACCGAGACTCTACAGGGAGAGCAACACCGGGGAGCTGTTTTTT.

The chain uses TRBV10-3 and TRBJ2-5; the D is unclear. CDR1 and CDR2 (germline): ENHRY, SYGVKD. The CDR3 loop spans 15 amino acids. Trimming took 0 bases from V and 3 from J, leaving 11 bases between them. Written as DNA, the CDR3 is TGTGCCATCAGTGAGTCCCCCCGAGAGGAAGAGACCCAGTACTTC. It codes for CAISESPREEETQYF.

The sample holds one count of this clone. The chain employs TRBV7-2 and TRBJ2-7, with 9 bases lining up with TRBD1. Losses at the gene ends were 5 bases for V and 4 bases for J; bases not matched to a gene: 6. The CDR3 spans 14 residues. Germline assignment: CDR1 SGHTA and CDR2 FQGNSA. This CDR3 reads CASSATGGWYEQYF. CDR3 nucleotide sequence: TGTGCCAGCAGCGCGACAGGGGGATGGTACGAGCAGTACTTC.

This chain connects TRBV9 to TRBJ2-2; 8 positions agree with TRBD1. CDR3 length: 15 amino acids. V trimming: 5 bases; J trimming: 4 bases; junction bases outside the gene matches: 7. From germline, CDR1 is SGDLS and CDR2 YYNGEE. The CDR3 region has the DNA TGTGCCAGCAGACAGGGGGGCATGGGCACCGGGGAGCTGTTTTTT. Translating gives CASRQGGMGTGELFF.

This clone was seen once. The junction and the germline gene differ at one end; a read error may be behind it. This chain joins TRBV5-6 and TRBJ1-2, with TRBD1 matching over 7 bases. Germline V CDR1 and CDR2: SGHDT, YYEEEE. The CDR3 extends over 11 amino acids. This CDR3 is CASSLNRDSHF. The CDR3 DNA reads TGTGCCAGCAGCTTGAACCGGGACAGCCACTTC.

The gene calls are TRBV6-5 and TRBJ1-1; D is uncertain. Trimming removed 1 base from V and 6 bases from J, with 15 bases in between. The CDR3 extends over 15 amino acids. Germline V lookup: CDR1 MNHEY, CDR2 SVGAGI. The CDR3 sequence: CASSYLGRSGAEAFF. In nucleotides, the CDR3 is TGTGCCAGCAGTTACTTAGGCCGAAGCGGCGCTGAAGCTTTCTTT.